These 24 T cell receptor beta chains were sequenced from one sample in a study of shared clonotypes between healthy human individuals. TCRdb keeps only in-frame clones here, not all; method: immunoSEQ multiplex PCR. The table has roughly 2 million clones, roughly 95% seen once. Sequencing used naive CD4+ T cells sorted from blood. The subset denotes: CD45RA+ positively selected. The receptor set was obtained from a man between 18 and 35 years old in good health.

This clone came up once. The chain employs TRBV10-3 and TRBJ2-7, with 9 bases lining up with TRBD2. V shed 4 bases and J 2 bases; nucleotides not matched to a gene: 3. The CDR3 totals 14 residues. From germline, CDR1 is ENHRY and CDR2 SYGVKD. The CDR3: CAISASGNTYEQYF. The CDR3 coding sequence is TGTGCCATCAGTGCTAGCGGGAACACCTACGAGCAGTACTTC.

This clone showed up just a few times. The same CDR3 can be traced to other DNA sequences in this sample. The chain couples TRBV7-2 to TRBJ2-7; 10 bases line up with TRBD1. This CDR3 contains 14 residues. Germline V gives CDR1 SGHTA, CDR2 FQGNSA. J lost 2 bases, V lost 5 bases, and 3 bases had no gene match. The CDR3 sequence is CASSPGQGPYEQYF. The CDR3 DNA reads as TGTGCCAGCAGCCCGGGACAGGGGCCCTACGAGCAGTACTTC.

V is TRBV28 and J is TRBJ1-5; tentative D call: TRBD1 (5 bases). Between the trimmed V and J ends, which lost 7 bases and 6 bases, there was a span of 13 bases. The CDR3 loop spans 13 amino acids. From germline, CDR1 is MDHEN and CDR2 SYDVKM. The CDR3 coding sequence is TGTGCCAGCACAGCAGGGCCGGGTCAGCCCCAGCATTTT. Residues: CASTAGPGQPQHF.

In nucleotides, the CDR3 is TGTGCCTGGAGGCCGGGACAGGGGGCCTTCGAGCAGTACTTC. Translating it yields CAWRPGQGAFEQYF. This rearrangement joins TRBV30 to TRBJ2-7; 12 bases fit TRBD1. This CDR3 comprises 14 residues. The trim removed 3 bases at V and 6 bases at J, leaving 6 bases unmatched. CDR1 is GTSNPN and CDR2 is SVGIG in the germline V gene (reference sequence).

Only one count was recorded for this clone. The chain recombines TRBV10-2 with TRBJ2-5; 10 bases are a match to TRBD2. Germline lookup yields CDR1 WSHSY and CDR2 SAAADI. The V gene end was trimmed by 8 bases and the J gene end by 5 bases; junction bases not matched to a gene: 5. CDR3 length: 13 amino acids. As DNA, the CDR3 is TGCGCCAGCGCCAGCGGGGGGGCCGAGACCCAGTACTTC. It is translated as CASASGGAETQYF.

The chain joins TRBV7-8 to TRBJ1-6, with unresolved D. Germline V lookup: CDR1 SGHVS, CDR2 FQNEAQ. Trimming stripped 3 bases from V and 3 bases from J, with 9 bases between. The CDR3 spans 15 residues. The DNA for the CDR3 is TGTGCCAGCAGCTTCGGGGAGGACTATAATTCACCCCTCCACTTT. Protein sequence: CASSFGEDYNSPLHF.

V is TRBV4-3 and J is TRBJ2-1, with D possibly TRBD1 on 5 matching bases. V gave up 1 base and J gave up 0 bases, with 13 bases separating them. Germline CDR1 and CDR2: LGHNA and YSLEER. The CDR3 sequence is 17 residues long. In DNA, the CDR3 is TGCGCCAGCAGCCAAGTGGGGCTGGGTAGCTCCTACAATGAGCAGTTCTTC. Protein sequence: CASSQVGLGSSYNEQFF.

The genes are TRBV28 and TRBJ1-6, with TRBD1 as a possible D gene (5 bases). The CDR3 totals 14 residues. The germline gives CDR1 MDHEN, CDR2 SYDVKM. The V end lost 7 bases, the J end lost 9 bases, and 16 bases lay between the germline ends. The CDR3 reads CASTTGQGFSPLHF. The CDR3, as DNA: TGTGCCAGCACCACCGGGCAGGGTTTTTCACCCCTCCACTTT.

V is TRBV5-4 and J is TRBJ2-1; a possible D gene is TRBD2 (5 bases). The CDR3 loop spans 13 amino acids. CDR1 and CDR2 from the germline V gene are SGHNT and YYREEE (reference sequence). V was pared by 1 base and J by 7 bases, with 9 bases between. The CDR3 loop reads CASSLPEDNEQFF. DNA of the CDR3: TGTGCCAGCAGCTTGCCGGAGGATAATGAGCAGTTCTTC.

The chain is built from TRBV21-1 and TRBJ2-5; the table's D gene call, TRBD2, was not cross checked with the DNA. TRBV21-1 is a listed pseudogene. The CDR3 spans 13 residues. Here the CDR3 reads CASSGTVMETQYF. CDR3 in DNA: TGTGCCAGCAGCGGGACTGTCATGGAGACCCAGTACTTC.

The rearrangement links TRBV7-9 to TRBJ2-6; D unclear. The CDR3 is 16 amino acids. Trimming stripped 7 bases from V and 2 bases from J, with 15 bases between. Germline assignment: CDR1 SEHNR and CDR2 FQNEAQ (reference sequence). The CDR3 reads CASTNQSPTGANVLTF. The CDR3 nucleotides read TGTGCCAGCACCAACCAGTCACCAACTGGGGCCAACGTCCTGACTTTC.

V usage is TRBV19 and J usage is TRBJ1-2; no clear D. V was shortened by 3 bases and J by 4 bases, with 9 bases between the two germline ends. CDR3 length: 13 residues. CDR1 is LNHDA and CDR2 is SQIVND in the germline V gene (reference sequence). The DNA of the CDR3 is TGTGCCAGTAGTATCTTCGGCTCCTATGGCTACACCTTC. It yields the protein CASSIFGSYGYTF.

CDR3 DNA: TGTGCCAGCAGTGAGCGGGCAGGGGGTGAAAAACTGTTTTTT. Translating gives CASSERAGGEKLFF. V usage is TRBV6-1 and J usage is TRBJ1-4; 7 bases map to TRBD1. The length of the CDR3 is 14 residues. Germline trimming cut 3 bases from V and 7 bases from J; bases unmatched to any gene: 5. Germline V lookup: CDR1 MNHNS, CDR2 SASEGT.

The V call is TRBV5-4, the J call TRBJ2-5, with 8 bases matching TRBD2. Germline-derived CDR1 and CDR2 are SGHNT and YYREEE (reference sequence). The CDR3 length is 14 residues. Unmatched junction bases numbered 8, after V lost 5 bases and J lost 5 bases. DNA for the CDR3: TGTGCCAGCAGACCTGACCCGGGGGGGGAGACCCAGTACTTC. Its translation is CASRPDPGGETQYF.

This chain links TRBV21-1 with TRBJ1-2. TRBV21-1 is flagged as a pseudogene. The CDR3 is made up of 17 amino acids. CDR3 residues: CASSRDPRLNVNYGYTF. Here the CDR3 DNA reads TGTGCCAGCAGCAGGGACCCGAGGCTTAACGTCAATTATGGCTACACCTTC.

The V and J genes are TRBV10-1 and TRBJ2-2, with no clear D. The length of the CDR3 is 13 residues. The V and J ends lost 6 bases and 3 bases respectively, with 8 bases between them. Looked up from germline, CDR1 is WNHNN and CDR2 is SYGVQD (reference sequence). The CDR3 here is CASSVSYTGELFF. In nucleotides, the CDR3 is TGCGCCAGCAGCGTATCTTACACCGGGGAGCTGTTTTTT.

Notes on this clone: The sample carries other DNA sequences with the same CDR3. V usage is TRBV5-6 and J usage is TRBJ1-1; TRBD1 matches at 8 bases. Germline loops: CDR1 SGHDT, CDR2 YYEEEE. The CDR3 is 15 amino acids. The J segment lost 1 base and the V segment lost 0 bases, leaving 2 bases of the junction unmatched. CDR3 coding DNA: TGTGCCAGCAGCTTGGTAGGACAGGGGAACACTGAAGCTTTCTTT. Amino acids: CASSLVGQGNTEAFF.

The chain is built from TRBV27 and TRBJ2-5, with D possibly being TRBD1 (5 bases). Between the trimmed V and J ends, which lost 2 bases and 5 bases, there was a span of 12 bases. The CDR3 covers 14 residues. Germline lookup yields CDR1 MNHEY and CDR2 SMNVEV (reference sequence). The CDR3 loop reads CASSLAGQGETQYF. The CDR3 DNA reads as TGTGCCAGCAGTTTAGCCGGACAAGGGGAGACCCAGTACTTC.

Notes on this clone: This same CDR3 is encoded by further DNA sequences in the sample. V usage is TRBV4-1 and J usage is TRBJ1-2; a possible D gene is TRBD1 (5 bases). Germline V lookup: CDR1 MGHRA, CDR2 YSYEKL. Trimming shortened V by 0 bases and J by 3 bases, and 11 bases separated the two germline ends. This CDR3 is 15 amino acids long. The CDR3 nucleotides read TGCGCCAGCAGCCAAGATCGGGGGACGTACTATGGCTACACCTTC. Translating gives CASSQDRGTYYGYTF.

The J gene is TRBJ1-3, the V gene TRBV19, with D possibly TRBD1 on 5 matching bases. The germline V gene encodes CDR1 LNHDA and CDR2 SQIVND (reference sequence). The CDR3 spans 16 residues. V was trimmed by 4 bases and J by 0 bases, leaving 13 bases between them. As DNA, the CDR3 is TGTGCCAGTAGTACGACGGGACCGCGCTCTGGAAACACCATATATTTT. Its translation is CASSTTGPRSGNTIYF. The full variable domain, its missing parts supplied by reference TRBV19 and TRBJ1-3, is DGGITQSPKYLFRKEGQNVTLSCEQNLNHDAMYWYRQDPGQGLRLIYYSQIVNDFQKGDIAEGYSVSREKKESFPLTVTSAQKNPTAFYLCASSTTGPRSGNTIYFGEGSWLTVV.

The rearrangement links TRBV2 to TRBJ1-2, with TRBD1 identical over 8 bases. Germline V gives CDR1 SNHLY, CDR2 FYNNEI. This CDR3 is 15 amino acids long. The ends lost 5 bases at V and 3 bases at J; junction bases unmatched: 8. Here the CDR3 DNA reads TGTGCCAGCAGTCTGGACAGGGAGGTTGACTATGGCTACACCTTC. Translated, it gives CASSLDREVDYGYTF.

V usage is TRBV30 and J usage is TRBJ2-7; TRBD1 matches at 10 bases. The J segment lost 5 bases and the V segment lost 0 bases, leaving 13 bases of the junction unmatched. Germline assignment: CDR1 GTSNPN and CDR2 SVGIG (reference sequence). The CDR3 has 17 residues. The DNA of the CDR3 is TGTGCCTGGAGTGTACAAGGGTTCTGGGACAGGGGCCACGAGCAGTACTTC. This encodes CAWSVQGFWDRGHEQYF.

This chain uses TRBV6-1 with TRBJ1-5; D is ambiguous. V lost 0 bases and J 4 bases, leaving 10 bases between the germline ends. CDR3 length: 15 residues. Germline values: CDR1 MNHNS, CDR2 SASEGT. Here the CDR3 reads CASSEARVGNQPQHF. Here the CDR3 DNA reads TGTGCCAGCAGTGAAGCTAGGGTAGGTAATCAGCCCCAGCATTTT.

The chain is built from TRBV5-5 and TRBJ2-7, with D hard to call. Germline CDR1 SGHKS, CDR2 YYEKEE (reference sequence). V gave up 0 bases and J gave up 4 bases, with 11 bases separating them. CDR3 length: 14 amino acids. DNA for the CDR3: TGTGCCAGCAGCTTGGAACCAAGGATGTACGAGCAGTACTTC. Translation gives CASSLEPRMYEQYF.